This T cell receptor (beta chain) came from a study of T cells after yellow fever vaccination. Study-level points and caveats: Overall, a small share of clonotypes was seen in both CD4 and CD8 compartments. Clones that expanded after primary vaccination mostly reappeared after the booster (less than 98% CD4, 80% to 90% CD8).

The CDR3 consists of 13 residues. The germline V gene has CDR1 SGHTA and CDR2 FQGNSA. The sample holds many counts of this clonotype. The antigen remains undetermined. A universal primer site and UMIs were added as TCR cDNA was made by 5'RACE template switching. TCRdb ran MiXCR on the 5' RACE reads and lists one entry per CDR3 protein. Of about 360,000 distinct CDR3 sequences listed, about 6% are singletons. Material: PBMCs, obtained 5 days after the yellow fever booster vaccination. The clonotype was recovered from a man aged 25 to 45 who received the YFV17D yellow fever vaccine. This rearrangement joins TRBV7-2 to TRBJ2-1; possible D gene TRBD2, 5 bases. CDR3 DNA sequence: TGTGCTTCGCGGGCAGCTCCTTCCGATGAGCAGTTCTTC. It translates to CASRAAPSDEQFF.